What follows are 20 T cell receptor beta chains derived from one specimen sequenced in a study of blood T cell repertoires in COVID-19. TCRdb keeps only in-frame clones here, not all; method: immunoSEQ multiplex PCR. The sample contains roughly 300,000 clones, about 90% of which appear only once. The sample consisted of PBMCs or T cells enriched from blood (not recorded which). Receptor source: a woman under 40 who had recovered from COVID-19.

CDR3 DNA sequence: TGTGCCAGCAGCCGCGGAAGGACATTGCAAGAGACCCAGTACTTC. Residues: CASSRGRTLQETQYF. The chain couples TRBV13 to TRBJ2-5, with D possibly being TRBD1 (5 bases). This CDR3 comprises 15 residues. Germline V gene sequence: CDR1 PRHDT, CDR2 FYEKMQ (reference sequence). The ends were cut back, 5 bases at V and 2 bases at J, with 15 bases in the middle.

The chain has TRBV7-8 and TRBJ2-3; 10 nucleotides align to TRBD2. The CDR3 has 16 residues. V lost 5 bases and J lost 6; bases outside the gene matches: 11. CDR1 is SGHVS and CDR2 is FQNEAQ in the germline V gene. The CDR3 sequence is CASSPPGSGGADTQYF. The CDR3 DNA sequence: TGTGCCAGCAGCCCGCCGGGGAGCGGGGGGGCGGATACGCAGTATTTT.

The chain employs TRBV2 and TRBJ1-3; D is perhaps TRBD1 (6 bases). Deletions cut 8 bases from V and 0 bases from J, with 17 bases between. CDR1 and CDR2 (germline): SNHLY, FYNNEI. CDR3 length equals 16 residues. The CDR3 nucleotides read TGTGCCAGCGGCCTAGGTGGGGGCTTCTCTGGAAACACCATATATTTT. Residues: CASGLGGGFSGNTIYF.

This chain links TRBV6-7 with TRBJ1-5; 8 bases fit TRBD1. TRBV6-7 belongs to the ORF category, with a function that is uncertain. V trimming: 3 bases; J trimming: 4 bases; junction bases outside the gene matches: 8. The CDR3 consists of 16 residues. The CDR3 here is CASSYEDREENQPQHF. CDR3 DNA sequence: TGTGCCAGCAGTTATGAGGACAGGGAGGAGAATCAGCCCCAGCATTTT.

As DNA, the CDR3 is TGTGCCAGCACGTCGGGGTCGGATAGCAATCAGCCCCAGCATTTT. Protein product: CASTSGSDSNQPQHF. The chain combines TRBV6-5 with TRBJ1-5; unclear D gene. The CDR3 consists of 15 residues. CDR1 MNHEY and CDR2 SVGAGI come from the germline V gene. Trimming pared 7 bases from V and 0 bases from J, leaving 13 bases between.

V usage is TRBV5-1 and J usage is TRBJ2-5; 11 nucleotides match TRBD1. Losses at the gene ends were 4 bases for V and 5 bases for J; bases not matched to a gene: 7. The CDR3 length is 15 residues. The germline CDR1 and CDR2 sequences are SGHRS and YFSETQ. In nucleotides, the CDR3 is TGCGCCAGCAGCAGGGACAGGGGGTCTGGGGAGACCCAGTACTTC. Residues: CASSRDRGSGETQYF.

This clone was recorded once. The V call is TRBV5-1, the J call TRBJ1-6; D perhaps matches TRBD1 (6 bases). V lost 0 bases and J lost 10, with 17 bases in between. CDR1 is SGHRS and CDR2 is YFSETQ in the germline V gene. The CDR3 length is 16 residues. CDR3 protein: CASSLAWGRFGSPLHF. CDR3 coding DNA: TGCGCCAGCAGCTTGGCCTGGGGGCGATTTGGATCACCCCTCCACTTT.

This rearrangement joins TRBV4-1 to TRBJ1-2, with D possibly matching TRBD1 (5 bases). Looked up from germline, CDR1 is MGHRA and CDR2 is YSYEKL. V gave up 3 bases and J gave up 8 bases, with 13 bases separating them. This CDR3 has 13 residues. Here the CDR3 DNA reads TGCGCCAGCAGCCACCCAGGGCCCGCGGGCTACACCTTC. Translated, it gives CASSHPGPAGYTF.

The gene calls are TRBV7-9 and TRBJ2-7; D is perhaps TRBD1 (5 bases). CDR1 is SEHNR, CDR2 FQNEAQ, per germline (reference sequence). Deletions cut 5 bases from V and 4 bases from J, with 6 bases between. CDR3 length equals 11 residues. The CDR3 nucleotides read TGTGCCAGCAGCGGGGCTTACGAGCAGTACTTC. This gives the protein CASSGAYEQYF.

This clone came up once. CDR3 sequence: CASSSITGGTQYF. The CDR3 DNA sequence: TGTGCCAGCAGTTCTATTACCGGAGGGACCCAGTACTTC. The chain combines TRBV6-5 with TRBJ2-5; D possibly corresponds to TRBD2 (5 bases). Germline V lookup: CDR1 MNHEY, CDR2 SVGAGI. This CDR3 spans 13 amino acids. V was pared by 4 bases and J by 7 bases, with 13 bases between.

This clone showed up just once. The genes are TRBV6-5 and TRBJ2-1, with TRBD2 as a possible D gene (5 bases). CDR1 is MNHEY and CDR2 is SVGAGI in the germline V gene. This CDR3 contains 15 residues. Trimming removed 4 bases at V and 0 bases at J, with 10 bases between. CDR3: CASSSWGDSYNEQFF. The DNA of the CDR3 is TGTGCCAGCAGTTCCTGGGGAGACTCCTACAATGAGCAGTTCTTC.

The chain links TRBV15 to TRBJ1-2, with 7 bases fitting TRBD1. Germline lookup yields CDR1 LNHNV and CDR2 YYDKDF (reference sequence). The CDR3 covers 14 residues. V dropped 2 bases and J dropped 7; count of bases not matched to a gene: 7. The CDR3 sequence: CATSRPQGDSGYTF. CDR3 DNA sequence: TGTGCCACCAGCAGACCCCAGGGGGACAGTGGCTACACCTTC.

The V and J genes are TRBV5-8 and TRBJ2-7; D gene uncertain. Per germline, CDR1 SGHTS and CDR2 YDEGEE. Trimming stripped 4 bases from V and 2 bases from J, with 16 bases between. This CDR3 comprises 15 residues. The CDR3 is CASSRRSNSPYEQYF. Written as DNA, the CDR3 is TGTGCCAGCAGCCGTAGGTCCAACAGCCCCTACGAGCAGTACTTC.

J is TRBJ1-2 and V is TRBV7-6; D gene uncertain. The CDR3 length is 13 residues. The V gene lost 5 bases and the J gene lost 7 bases, with 14 bases spanning the gap. Germline V lookup: CDR1 SGHVS, CDR2 FNYEAQ. CDR3 sequence: CASSPPLGRGYTF. The CDR3 nucleotides are TGTGCCAGCAGCCCGCCCTTGGGCCGTGGCTACACCTTC.

The J gene is TRBJ2-7, the V gene TRBV7-6; the D gene is possibly TRBD1 (6 bases). V was clipped by 5 bases and J by 7 bases, with 18 bases between them. The CDR3 spans 14 residues. The V gene's germline CDR1 is SGHVS and CDR2 FNYEAQ. The CDR3 bases are TGTGCCAGCAGCAAACTACAGGGTCCGGGGGAGCAGTACTTC. The encoded protein is CASSKLQGPGEQYF.

The genes are TRBV3-1 (or the pseudogene TRBV3-2) and TRBJ2-7; 11 bases are shared with TRBD2. The CDR3 totals 14 residues. V lost 5 bases, J lost 7 bases, and 7 bases stayed unmatched. Germline V gene data show CDR1 as LGHDT and CDR2 as YNNKEL (reference sequence). This chain's CDR3 is CASSGSGGAQEQYF. The CDR3 region has the DNA TGTGCCAGCAGCGGTAGCGGGGGGGCCCAAGAGCAGTACTTC.

The J gene is TRBJ2-7, the V gene TRBV4-2; the match to TRBD1 covers 12 bases. V trimming: 0 bases; J trimming: 4 bases; junction bases outside the gene matches: 13. Germline V gene data show CDR1 as LGHNA and CDR2 as YNFKEQ. This CDR3 spans 19 amino acids. The CDR3 is CASSQDYSPGTGGRYEQYF. The DNA for the CDR3 is TGTGCCAGCAGCCAAGACTACAGCCCTGGGACAGGGGGCAGGTACGAGCAGTACTTC.

The genes are TRBV7-2 and TRBJ2-5, with 9 nucleotides matching TRBD1. The CDR3 has 15 amino acids. CDR1 and CDR2 from the germline V gene are SGHTA and FQGNSA. V was pared by 4 bases and J by 2 bases, with 5 bases of the junction left unmatched. DNA for the CDR3: TGTGCCAGCAGCTCCACAGGACAGGGGCAAGAGACCCAGTACTTC. Translated, it gives CASSSTGQGQETQYF. Variable domain in full (rest from reference TRBV7-2 and TRBJ2-5): GAGVSQSPSNKVTEKGKDVELRCDPISGHTALYWYRQSLGQGLEFLIYFQGNSAPDKSGLPSDRFSAERTGGSVSTLTIQRTQQEDSAVYLCASSSTGQGQETQYFGPGTRLLVL.

This clone has more than one count but fewer than ten. The chain joins TRBV7-6 to TRBJ2-7; 9 bases align to TRBD1. Germline assignment: CDR1 SGHVS and CDR2 FNYEAQ. The CDR3 loop spans 14 amino acids. The trim removed 4 bases at V and 7 bases at J, leaving 8 bases unmatched. The CDR3 loop reads CASSYGTGLVEQYF. The CDR3 coding sequence is TGTGCCAGCAGCTATGGGACAGGGCTCGTGGAGCAGTACTTC.

The gene calls are TRBV7-2 and TRBJ2-3; 8 bases map to TRBD2. The V gene's germline CDR1 is SGHTA and CDR2 FQGNSA. J was trimmed by 3 bases and V by 6 bases; bases with no gene match: 17. The CDR3 loop spans 18 amino acids. The DNA for the CDR3 is TGTGCCAGCAGAATTCCGCTCGGTAGCGGGGTTATGACAGATACGCAGTATTTT. Residues: CASRIPLGSGVMTDTQYF.